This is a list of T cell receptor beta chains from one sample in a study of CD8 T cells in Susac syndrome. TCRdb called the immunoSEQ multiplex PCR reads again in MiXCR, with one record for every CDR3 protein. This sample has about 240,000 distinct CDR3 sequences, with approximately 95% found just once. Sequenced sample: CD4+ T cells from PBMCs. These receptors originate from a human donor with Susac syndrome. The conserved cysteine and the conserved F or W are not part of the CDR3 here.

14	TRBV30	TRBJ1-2	AWSVTRTGGGYGYT
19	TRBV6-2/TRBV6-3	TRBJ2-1	ASSKTLGLAGDPSSYNEQF
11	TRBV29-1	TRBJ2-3	SVERTGGDTQY
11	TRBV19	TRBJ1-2	ASSLTGGRGYT
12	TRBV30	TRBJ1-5	AWTIQGAGQPQH
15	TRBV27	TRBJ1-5	ASIALVRHSGNQPQH
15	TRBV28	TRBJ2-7	ASSLYGRLADSYEQY
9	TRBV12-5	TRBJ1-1	ASGRTDEAF
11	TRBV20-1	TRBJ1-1	STHGTGYTEAF
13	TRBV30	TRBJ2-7	AWSVRGRVPYEQY
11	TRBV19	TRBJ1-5	ASRTAPNQPQH
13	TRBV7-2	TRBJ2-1	ASSLEASGYNEQF
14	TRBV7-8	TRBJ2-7	ASSLLGTSGRYEQY
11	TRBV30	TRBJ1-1	AWNDDTNTEAF
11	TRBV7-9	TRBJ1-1	ASSLSQGLEAF
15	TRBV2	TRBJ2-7	ASSDRGSPSFGDEQY
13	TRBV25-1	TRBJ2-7	ASSESGPPPYEQY
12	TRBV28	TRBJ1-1	ASTPPRGNAEAF
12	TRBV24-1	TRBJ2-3	ATSATGSANTQY
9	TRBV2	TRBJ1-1	ASTKNTEAF
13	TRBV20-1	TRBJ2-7	SAPRRRGGSDEQY
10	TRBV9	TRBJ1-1	ASSRLEAEAF
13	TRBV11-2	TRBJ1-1	ASSPNRTPNTEAF
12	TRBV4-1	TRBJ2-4	ASSQESAKNIQY
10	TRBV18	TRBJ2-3	ASSPVSDTQY
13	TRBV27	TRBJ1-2	ASSLERNANYGYT
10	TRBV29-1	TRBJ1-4	SVGLPGEKLF
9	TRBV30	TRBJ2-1	AWSVGGYEF
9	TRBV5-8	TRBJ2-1	ASSRRLEQF
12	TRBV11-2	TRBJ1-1	ASSAQQGTGEAF
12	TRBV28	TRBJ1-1	ASRRRNANTEAF
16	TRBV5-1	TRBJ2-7	ASSLGTGGGASSYEQY
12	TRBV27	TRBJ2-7	ASSSSWSAYEQY
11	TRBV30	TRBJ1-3	AWTRQGGNTIY
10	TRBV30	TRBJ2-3	AFARGTDTQY
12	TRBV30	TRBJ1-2	AWTKGQGAPGYT
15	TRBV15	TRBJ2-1	ATSRASGLAEHNEQF
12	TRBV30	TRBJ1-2	AWRGQGAADGYT
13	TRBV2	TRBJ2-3	ASSETSGFTDTQY
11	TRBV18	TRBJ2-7	ASSPGPDYEQY